This T cell receptor (beta chain) was sequenced during a study of shared clonotypes between healthy human individuals. On this clone itself: Antigen unknown.

Study-level results: Compared with clonotypes that all four donors shared, non-shared clonotypes had lower generation probabilities.

Losses at the gene ends were 5 bases for V and 12 bases for J; bases not matched to a gene: 8. The CDR3 loop spans 13 amino acids. Per germline, CDR1 SNHLY and CDR2 FYNNEI. The investigators split CD4+ cells into a CD45RA+ naive subset and a CD45RA-negative memory subset. Under the authors' procedure: ImmunoSEQ output lacked quality scores and full-length reads, limiting matched filtering. Clones were sequenced by immunoSEQ multiplex PCR, and TCRdb holds only the in-frame ones, with some missing. That table gives V, J and clone size, and the DNA gave D and trimming. The table has hundreds of thousands of clones, around two thirds seen once.

The V call is TRBV2, the J call TRBJ2-1; 9 nucleotides line up with TRBD2. This sequence originates from a woman in her 30s in good health. The sequenced sample was memory CD4+ T cells sorted from blood. Subset noted: CD45RA-negative fraction. CDR3 nucleotide sequence: TGTGCCAGCAGTTCATCATCAGCGGGAGGGCAGTTCTTC. Amino acid sequence: CASSSSSAGGQFF.